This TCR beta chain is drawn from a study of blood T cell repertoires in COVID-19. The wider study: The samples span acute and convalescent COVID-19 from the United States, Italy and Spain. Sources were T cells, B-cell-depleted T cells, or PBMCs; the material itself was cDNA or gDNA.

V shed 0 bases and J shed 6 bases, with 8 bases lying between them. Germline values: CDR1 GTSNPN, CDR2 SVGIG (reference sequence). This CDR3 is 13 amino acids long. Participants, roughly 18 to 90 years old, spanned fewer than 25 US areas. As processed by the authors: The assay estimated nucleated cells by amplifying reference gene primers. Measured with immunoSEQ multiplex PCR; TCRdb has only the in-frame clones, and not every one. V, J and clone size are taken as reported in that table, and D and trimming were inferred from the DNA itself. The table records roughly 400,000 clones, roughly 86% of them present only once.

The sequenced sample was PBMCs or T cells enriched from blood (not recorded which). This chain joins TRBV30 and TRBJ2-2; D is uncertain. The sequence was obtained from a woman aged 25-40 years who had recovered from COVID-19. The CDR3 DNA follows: TGTGCCTGGAGTGTACACTACCCCGGGGAGCTGTTTTTT. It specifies CAWSVHYPGELFF.